Below are 8 T cell receptor beta chains sequenced from a single sample in a study of PD-1 blockade in classical Hodgkin lymphoma. Data came from immunoSEQ multiplex PCR; TCRdb stores just in-frame clones and leaves some out. There are about 43,000 clones in the sample; roughly 70% occur only once, and 2.8% lies in the top ten. Brentuximab vedotin exposure varied among the patients, all of whom had relapsed after autologous stem cell transplantation. This material consisted of peripheral blood mononuclear cells (PBMCs), taken before the second cycle of nivolumab. Receptor source: a human donor with classical Hodgkin lymphoma.

The chain couples TRBV11-2 to TRBJ2-7; a weak D match, TRBD1 (6 bases). Between the trimmed V and J ends, which lost 5 bases and 2 bases, there was a span of 13 bases. The CDR3 runs to 14 residues. Germline-derived CDR1 and CDR2 are SGHAT and FQNNGV. CDR3 sequence: CASSPGTTAYEQYF. DNA for the CDR3: TGTGCCAGCAGCCCCGGGACAACAGCCTACGAGCAGTACTTC. The variable domain in full, completed from reference TRBV11-2 and TRBJ2-7, reads EAGVAQSPRYKIIEKRQSVAFWCNPISGHATLYWYQQILGQGPKLLIQFQNNGVVDDSQLPKDRFSAERLKGVDSTLKIQPAKLEDSAVYLCASSPGTTAYEQYFGPGTRLTVT.

The chain carries TRBV7-2 and TRBJ1-2; tentatively, D is TRBD1 (6 bases). Trimming took off 8 bases at V and 5 bases at J, with 18 bases between the two ends. There are 14 residues in the CDR3. The germline CDR1 and CDR2 sequences are SGHTA and FQGNSA. The CDR3 DNA sequence: TGTGCCAGCCCTACTCCGGGACAAGCTTATGGCTACACCTTC. The encoded protein is CASPTPGQAYGYTF.

The rearrangement links TRBV9 to TRBJ2-7; D is unclear. Germline CDR1 and CDR2: SGDLS and YYNGEE. V was trimmed by 0 bases and J by 0 bases, leaving 7 bases between them. The CDR3 sequence is 14 residues long. The CDR3: CASSVGSSSYEQYF. The CDR3 region has the DNA TGTGCCAGCAGCGTAGGGTCCAGCTCCTACGAGCAGTACTTC.

The gene calls are TRBV28 and TRBJ2-3; tentatively, D is TRBD1 (5 bases). V was clipped by 7 bases and J by 2 bases, with 10 bases between them. The CDR3 loop spans 13 amino acids. Germline V CDR1 and CDR2: MDHEN, SYDVKM. The CDR3 DNA reads as TGTGCCAGCACCCTGACAGTCACAGATACGCAGTATTTT. As protein: CASTLTVTDTQYF.

The V and J genes are TRBV5-4 and TRBJ2-7; 12 bases are shared with TRBD1. The CDR3 is made up of 15 amino acids. CDR1 SGHNT and CDR2 YYREEE come from the germline V gene (reference sequence). After removal of 4 bases from V and 6 bases from J, the junction contained 8 bases not matched to a gene. CDR3 protein: CASSRSGTGGVEQYF. As DNA, the CDR3 is TGTGCCAGCAGCCGTTCCGGGACAGGGGGCGTCGAGCAGTACTTC.

As to this clone: The junction departs from the called germline gene at one end, perhaps through a read error. This sample includes further DNA sequences coding for the same CDR3. CDR3 DNA sequence: TGCGCCACCAGCAGGGAATTGTCTGGAAACACCATATATTTT. This codes for CATSRELSGNTIYF. This rearrangement joins TRBV15 to TRBJ1-3, with a weak D call TRBD1 (5 bases). Germline V CDR1 and CDR2: LNHNV, YYDKDF (reference sequence). There are 14 residues in the CDR3.

This chain uses TRBV19 with TRBJ1-1; D uncertain. The CDR3 sequence is 13 residues long. Trimming removed 3 bases at V and 3 bases at J, with 8 bases between. Germline V gene data show CDR1 as LNHDA and CDR2 as SQIVND (reference sequence). The CDR3 region is CASSIRAYTEAFF. CDR3 nucleotides: TGTGCCAGTAGTATTAGGGCTTACACTGAAGCTTTCTTT.

The rearrangement links TRBV25-1 to TRBJ2-5; D gene unclear. With 6 bases removed from V and 5 bases from J, the gap between germline ends came to 10 bases. The CDR3 length is 12 residues. Germline V gene sequence: CDR1 MGHDK, CDR2 SYGVNS. The DNA for the CDR3 is TGTGCCAGCAGCCCATTCGTGGAGACCCAGTACTTC. As protein: CASSPFVETQYF.